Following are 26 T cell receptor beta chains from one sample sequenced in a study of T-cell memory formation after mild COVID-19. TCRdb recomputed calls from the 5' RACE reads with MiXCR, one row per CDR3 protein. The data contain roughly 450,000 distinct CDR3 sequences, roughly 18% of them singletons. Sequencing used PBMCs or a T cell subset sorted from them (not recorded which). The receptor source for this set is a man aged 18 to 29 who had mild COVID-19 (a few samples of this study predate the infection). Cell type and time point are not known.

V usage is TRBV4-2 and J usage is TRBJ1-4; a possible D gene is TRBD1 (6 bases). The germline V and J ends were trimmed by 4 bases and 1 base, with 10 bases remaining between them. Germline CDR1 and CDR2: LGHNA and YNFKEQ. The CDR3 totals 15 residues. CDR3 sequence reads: CASSPLGQTNEKLFF. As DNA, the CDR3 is TGTGCCAGCAGCCCCTTGGGACAAACTAATGAAAAACTGTTTTTT.

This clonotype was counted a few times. CDR3 DNA: TGTGCCAGCAGACCAAGCGGGGCCGGGGAGACCCAGTACTTC. Translation gives CASRPSGAGETQYF. The chain couples TRBV6-2 or TRBV6-3 to TRBJ2-5; 7 bases are shared with TRBD2. Per the germline V gene, CDR1 is MNHEY and CDR2 is SVGEGT. This CDR3 comprises 14 residues. Trimming cost V 6 bases and J 5 bases; bases outside gene matches: 9.

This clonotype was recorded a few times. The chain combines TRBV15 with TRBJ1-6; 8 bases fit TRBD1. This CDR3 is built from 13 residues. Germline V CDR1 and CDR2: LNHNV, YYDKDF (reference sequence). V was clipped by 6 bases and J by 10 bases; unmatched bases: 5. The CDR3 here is CATRDRVDSPLHF. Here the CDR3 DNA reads TGTGCCACCAGGGACAGGGTGGACTCACCCCTCCACTTT.

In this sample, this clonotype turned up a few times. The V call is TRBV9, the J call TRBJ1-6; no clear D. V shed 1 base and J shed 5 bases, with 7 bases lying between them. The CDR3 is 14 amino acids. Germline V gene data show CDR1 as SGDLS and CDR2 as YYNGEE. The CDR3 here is CASSVSLDNSPLHF. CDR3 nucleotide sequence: TGTGCCAGCAGCGTAAGTCTTGATAATTCACCCCTCCACTTT.

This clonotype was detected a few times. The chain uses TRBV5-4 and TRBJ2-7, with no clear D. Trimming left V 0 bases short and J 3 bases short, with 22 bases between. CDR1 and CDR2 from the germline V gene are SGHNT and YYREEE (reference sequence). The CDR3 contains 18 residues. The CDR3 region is CASSLAAKRSVALYEQYF. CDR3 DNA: TGTGCCAGCAGCTTGGCGGCGAAGAGGTCGGTGGCACTCTACGAGCAGTACTTC. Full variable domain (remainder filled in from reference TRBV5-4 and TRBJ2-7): ETGVTQSPTHLIKTRGQQVTLRCSSQSGHNTVSWYQQALGQGPQFIFQYYREEENGRGNFPPRFSGLQFPNYSSELNVNALELDDSALYLCASSLAAKRSVALYEQYFGPGTRLTVT.

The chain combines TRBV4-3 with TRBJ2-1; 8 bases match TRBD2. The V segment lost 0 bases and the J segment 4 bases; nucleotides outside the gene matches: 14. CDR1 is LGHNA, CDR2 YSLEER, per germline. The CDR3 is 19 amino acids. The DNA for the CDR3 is TGCGCCAGCAGCCAAGACCATACCTCCGGGACTAGAGGATACAATGAGCAGTTCTTC. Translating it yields CASSQDHTSGTRGYNEQFF.

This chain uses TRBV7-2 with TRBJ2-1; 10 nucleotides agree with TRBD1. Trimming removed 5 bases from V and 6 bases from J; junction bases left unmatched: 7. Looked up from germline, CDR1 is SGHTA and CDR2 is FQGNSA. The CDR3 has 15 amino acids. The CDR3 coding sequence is TGTGCCAGCAGCCCCGCGCGGACAGGGGGCAATGAGCAGTTCTTC. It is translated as CASSPARTGGNEQFF.

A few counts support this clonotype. CDR3 DNA: TGTGCCAGCAGTTTCTTCGTGGACCGAAGGCCCCTCAGCAATCAGCCCCAGCATTTT. Translating it yields CASSFFVDRRPLSNQPQHF. This chain links TRBV12-3 or TRBV12-4 with TRBJ1-5; D uncertain. The CDR3 totals 19 residues. The V gene lost 3 bases and the J gene lost 1 base, with 22 bases spanning the gap.

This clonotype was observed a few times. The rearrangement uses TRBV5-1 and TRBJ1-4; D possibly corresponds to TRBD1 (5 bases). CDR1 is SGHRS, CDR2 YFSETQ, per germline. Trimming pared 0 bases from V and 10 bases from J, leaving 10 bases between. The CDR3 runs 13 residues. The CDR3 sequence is CASSLEQVGKLFF. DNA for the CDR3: TGCGCCAGCAGCTTGGAACAGGTCGGAAAACTGTTTTTT.

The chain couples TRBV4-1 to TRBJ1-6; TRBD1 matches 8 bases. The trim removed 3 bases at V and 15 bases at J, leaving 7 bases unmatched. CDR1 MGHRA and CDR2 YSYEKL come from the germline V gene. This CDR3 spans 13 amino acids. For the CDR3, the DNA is TGCGCCAGCAGCCAGCTACTACAGGGGGACCTCCACTTT. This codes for CASSQLLQGDLHF.

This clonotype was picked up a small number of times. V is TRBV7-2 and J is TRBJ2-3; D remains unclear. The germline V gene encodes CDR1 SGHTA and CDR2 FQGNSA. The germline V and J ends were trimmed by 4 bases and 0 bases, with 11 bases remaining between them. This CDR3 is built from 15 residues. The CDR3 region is CASSYRTVSTDTQYF. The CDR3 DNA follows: TGTGCCAGCAGCTACAGAACGGTGAGCACAGATACGCAGTATTTT. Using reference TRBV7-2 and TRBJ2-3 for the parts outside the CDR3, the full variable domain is GAGVSQSPSNKVTEKGKDVELRCDPISGHTALYWYRQSLGQGLEFLIYFQGNSAPDKSGLPSDRFSAERTGGSVSTLTIQRTQQEDSAVYLCASSYRTVSTDTQYFGPGTRLTVL.

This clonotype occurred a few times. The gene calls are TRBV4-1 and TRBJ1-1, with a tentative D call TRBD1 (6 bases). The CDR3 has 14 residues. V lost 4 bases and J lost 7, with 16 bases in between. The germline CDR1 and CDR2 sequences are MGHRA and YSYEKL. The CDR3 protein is CASSPRGALDEAFF. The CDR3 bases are TGCGCCAGCAGCCCGAGGGGGGCCCTGGATGAAGCTTTCTTT.

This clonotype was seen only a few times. CDR3 DNA sequence: TGCAGCGTTGAGAGAGGGCTCCAAGAGACCCAGTACTTC. Its translation is CSVERGLQETQYF. This sequence joins TRBV29-1 and TRBJ2-5, with D perhaps TRBD2 (5 bases). The CDR3 has 13 amino acids. Between the trimmed V and J ends, which lost 3 bases and 1 base, there was a span of 9 bases. Looked up from germline, CDR1 is SQVTM and CDR2 is ANQGSEA.

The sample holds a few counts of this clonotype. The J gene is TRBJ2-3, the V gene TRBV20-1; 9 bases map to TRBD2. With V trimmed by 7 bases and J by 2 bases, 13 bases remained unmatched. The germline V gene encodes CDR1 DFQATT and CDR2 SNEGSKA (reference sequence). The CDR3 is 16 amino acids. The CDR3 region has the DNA TGCAGTGTTATACCTCACAGCGGGGGGATCACAGATACGCAGTATTTT. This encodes CSVIPHSGGITDTQYF.

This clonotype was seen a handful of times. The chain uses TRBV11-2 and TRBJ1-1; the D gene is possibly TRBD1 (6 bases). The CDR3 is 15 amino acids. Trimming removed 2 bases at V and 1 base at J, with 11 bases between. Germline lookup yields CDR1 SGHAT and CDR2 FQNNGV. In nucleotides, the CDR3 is TGTGCCAGCAGCTTATCTGGGGGGGCGAACACTGAAGCTTTCTTT. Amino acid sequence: CASSLSGGANTEAFF.

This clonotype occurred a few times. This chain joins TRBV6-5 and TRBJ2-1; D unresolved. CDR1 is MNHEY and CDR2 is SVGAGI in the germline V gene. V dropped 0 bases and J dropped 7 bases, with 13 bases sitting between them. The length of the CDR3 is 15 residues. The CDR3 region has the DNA TGTGCCAGCAGTTACTCCTGGGCGGTAGTGAATGAGCAGTTCTTC. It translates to CASSYSWAVVNEQFF.

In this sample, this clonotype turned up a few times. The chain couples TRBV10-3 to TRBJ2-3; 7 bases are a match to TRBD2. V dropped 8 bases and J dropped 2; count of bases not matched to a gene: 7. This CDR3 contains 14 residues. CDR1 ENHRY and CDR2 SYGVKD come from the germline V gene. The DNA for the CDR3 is TGTGCCATCGGTCTGCGGGAGCCCACAGATACGCAGTATTTT. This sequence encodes CAIGLREPTDTQYF.

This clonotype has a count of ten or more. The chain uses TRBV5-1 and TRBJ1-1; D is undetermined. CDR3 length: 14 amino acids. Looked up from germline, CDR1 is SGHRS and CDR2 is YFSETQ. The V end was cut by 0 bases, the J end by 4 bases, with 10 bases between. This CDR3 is CASSLESTSTEAFF. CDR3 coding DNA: TGCGCCAGCAGCTTGGAGTCGACCTCCACTGAAGCTTTCTTT. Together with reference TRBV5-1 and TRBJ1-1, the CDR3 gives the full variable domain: KAGVTQTPRYLIKTRGQQVTLSCSPISGHRSVSWYQQTPGQGLQFLFEYFSETQRNKGNFPGRFSGRQFSNSRSEMNVSTLELGDSALYLCASSLESTSTEAFFGQGTRLTVV.

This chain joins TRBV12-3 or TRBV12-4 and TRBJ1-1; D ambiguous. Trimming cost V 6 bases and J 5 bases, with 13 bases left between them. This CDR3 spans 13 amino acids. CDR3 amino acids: CASSPDPETEAFF. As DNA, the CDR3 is TGTGCCAGCAGCCCGGACCCCGAGACTGAAGCTTTCTTT.

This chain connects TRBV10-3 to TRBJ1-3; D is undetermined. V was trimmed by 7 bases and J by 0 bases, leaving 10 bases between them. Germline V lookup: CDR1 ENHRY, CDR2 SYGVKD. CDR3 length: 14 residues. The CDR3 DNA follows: TGTGCCATCAACCTTTATTACTCTGGAAACACCATATATTTT. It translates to CAINLYYSGNTIYF.

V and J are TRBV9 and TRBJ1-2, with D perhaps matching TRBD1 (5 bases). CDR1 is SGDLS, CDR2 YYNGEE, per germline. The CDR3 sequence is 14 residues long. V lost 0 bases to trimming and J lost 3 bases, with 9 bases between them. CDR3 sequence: CASSVGQGDYGYTF. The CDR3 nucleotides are TGTGCCAGCAGCGTAGGCCAGGGAGACTATGGCTACACCTTC. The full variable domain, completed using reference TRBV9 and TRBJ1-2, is DSGVTQTPKHLITATGQRVTLRCSPRSGDLSVYWYQQSLDQGLQFLIQYYNGEERAKGNILERFSAQQFPDLHSELNLSSLELGDSALYFCASSVGQGDYGYTFGSGTRLTVV.

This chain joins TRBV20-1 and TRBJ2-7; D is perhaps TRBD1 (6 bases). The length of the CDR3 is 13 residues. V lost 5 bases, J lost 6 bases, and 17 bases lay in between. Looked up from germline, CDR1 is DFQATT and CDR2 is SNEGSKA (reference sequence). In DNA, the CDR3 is TGCAGTGCTGGGGGCCTAACTCTTGGCGAGCAGTACGTC. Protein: CSAGGLTLGEQYV.

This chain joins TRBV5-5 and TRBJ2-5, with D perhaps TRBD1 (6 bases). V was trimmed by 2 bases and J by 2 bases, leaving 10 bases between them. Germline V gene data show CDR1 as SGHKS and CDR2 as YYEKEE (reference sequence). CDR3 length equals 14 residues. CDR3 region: CASSLGQMQETQYF. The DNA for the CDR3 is TGTGCCAGCAGCTTAGGACAGATGCAAGAGACCCAGTACTTC.

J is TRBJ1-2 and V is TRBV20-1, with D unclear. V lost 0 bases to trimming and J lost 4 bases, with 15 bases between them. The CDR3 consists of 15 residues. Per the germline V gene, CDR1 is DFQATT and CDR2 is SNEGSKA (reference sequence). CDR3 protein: CSARDGDKGLYGYTF. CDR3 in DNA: TGCAGTGCTAGAGATGGAGATAAGGGCCTCTATGGCTACACCTTC.

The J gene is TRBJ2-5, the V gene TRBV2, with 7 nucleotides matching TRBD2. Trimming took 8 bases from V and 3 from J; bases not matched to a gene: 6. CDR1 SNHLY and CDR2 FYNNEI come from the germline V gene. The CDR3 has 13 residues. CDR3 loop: CASAFAGEETQYF. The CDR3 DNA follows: TGTGCCAGCGCATTCGCGGGGGAAGAGACCCAGTACTTC.

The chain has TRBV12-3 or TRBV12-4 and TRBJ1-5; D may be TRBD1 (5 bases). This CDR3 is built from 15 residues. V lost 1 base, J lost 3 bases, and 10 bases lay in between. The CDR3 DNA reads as TGTGCCAGCAGTTTAGTCGGGGGAAACAATCAGCCCCAGCATTTT. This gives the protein CASSLVGGNNQPQHF.